This T cell receptor beta chain was identified in a study of blood T cell repertoires in COVID-19. Study in general: Specimens from acute and convalescent COVID-19 originated in the United States, Italy and Spain. The analysed material was cDNA or gDNA that came from T cells, B-cell-depleted T cells, or PBMCs.

Under the authors' procedure: Using reference gene primer amplification, nucleated cell counts were estimated. Sequencing was performed with immunoSEQ multiplex PCR; in TCRdb, only in-frame clones are kept and a portion is missing. The V and J calls and clone size come from that table; D and trimming were worked out from the DNA. The sample consists of roughly 100,000 clones, nearly 90% of them appearing once. Germline assignment: CDR1 SGHDT and CDR2 YYEEEE. Trimming took off 2 bases at V and 5 bases at J, with 11 bases between the two ends. This CDR3 spans 13 amino acids. Sequenced sample: peripheral blood. This rearrangement joins TRBV5-6 to TRBJ2-7, with a tentative D call TRBD1 (6 bases). This receptor was taken from a man aged 50-59 years with active COVID-19. The CDR3: CASSLQQGNEQYF. CDR3 coding DNA: TGTGCCAGCAGCTTACAACAGGGAAACGAGCAGTACTTC.